What follows are 30 T cell receptor beta chains derived from one specimen sequenced in a study of OX40 agonist ivuxolimab in advanced cancers. TCRdb's copy holds only in-frame clones and misses some; the assay was immunoSEQ multiplex PCR. Among tens of thousands of clones listed, 92% were seen once. The sequencing used CD4+ or CD8+ T cells sorted from blood, collected in a trial of the OX40 agonist ivuxolimab. These receptors all stem from an adult with an advanced solid tumor such as melanoma, head and neck, liver or kidney cancer.

The chain combines TRBV5-1 with TRBJ1-2; the D gene is possibly TRBD1 (6 bases). The CDR3 totals 18 residues. Trimming cost V 4 bases and J 8 bases, with 30 bases left between them. The germline V gene has CDR1 SGHRS and CDR2 YFSETQ. CDR3 DNA sequence: TGCGCCAGCAGCCCGGGGGGCCCCCTCACGAAGGACCGGGGGGGCTACACCTTC. It codes for CASSPGGPLTKDRGGYTF. The full variable domain, rest sourced from reference TRBV5-1 and TRBJ1-2, is KAGVTQTPRYLIKTRGQQVTLSCSPISGHRSVSWYQQTPGQGLQFLFEYFSETQRNKGNFPGRFSGRQFSNSRSEMNVSTLELGDSALYLCASSPGGPLTKDRGGYTFGSGTRLTVV.

The chain uses TRBV2 and TRBJ1-5; 12 positions agree with TRBD1. Germline loops: CDR1 SNHLY, CDR2 FYNNEI. CDR3 size: 16 residues. V trimming: 6 bases; J trimming: 7 bases; junction bases outside the gene matches: 10. DNA of the CDR3: TGTGCCAGCAGGGGCGGGACAGGGGGCGCGGGACAGCCCCAGCATTTT. This codes for CASRGGTGGAGQPQHF.

This rearrangement joins TRBV30 to TRBJ2-1; no firm D call. Germline V gene data show CDR1 as GTSNPN and CDR2 as SVGIG (reference sequence). The CDR3 runs 11 residues. With 0 bases removed from V and 9 bases from J, the gap between germline ends came to 6 bases. Written as DNA, the CDR3 is TGTGCCTGGAGTGTAGCCCGTGAGCAGTTCTTC. Translating it yields CAWSVAREQFF.

This clone was found a few times. The CDR3 bases are TGTGCCAGCAGCCAGACTAGTTCCGCCTCCTACAATGAGCAGTTCTTC. This encodes CASSQTSSASYNEQFF. The rearrangement uses TRBV7-6 and TRBJ2-1; possible D gene TRBD2, 6 bases. Germline values: CDR1 SGHVS, CDR2 FNYEAQ. The CDR3 is 16 residues long. V lost 5 bases, J lost 0 bases, and 14 bases lay in between. The whole variable domain, filled in from reference TRBV7-6 and TRBJ2-1, reads GAGVSQSPRYKVTKRGQDVALRCDPISGHVSLYWYRQALGQGPEFLTYFNYEAQQDKSGLPNDRFSAERPEGSISTLTIQRTEQRDSAMYRCASSQTSSASYNEQFFGPGTRLTVL.

This sequence joins TRBV7-9 and TRBJ2-7; 11 bases are a match to TRBD2. This CDR3 has 16 amino acids. Germline values: CDR1 SEHNR, CDR2 FQNEAQ (reference sequence). The V and J ends lost 1 base and 1 base, in that order; junction bases with no gene match: 3. Written as DNA, the CDR3 is TGTGCCAGCAGCTTAGGGCTAGCGGGGGGATCCTACGAGCAGTACTTC. Translation: CASSLGLAGGSYEQYF.

This chain connects TRBV7-8 to TRBJ1-1; 7 nucleotides match TRBD1. Germline V gene lookup returns CDR1 SGHVS and CDR2 FQNEAQ. The CDR3 sequence is 15 residues long. V lost 3 bases to trimming and J lost 0 bases; unmatched junction nucleotides: 4. The CDR3 sequence is CASSLRDRVNTEAFF. The CDR3, as DNA: TGTGCCAGCAGCTTGCGTGACAGGGTGAACACTGAAGCTTTCTTT.

The chain joins TRBV5-1 to TRBJ2-1; 7 positions agree with TRBD1. The CDR3 is 13 amino acids. With V trimmed by 4 bases and J by 5 bases, 3 bases remained unmatched. Germline CDR1 is SGHRS and CDR2 is YFSETQ. CDR3 DNA: TGCGCCAGCAGCGGACAGGTAGACAATGAGCAGTTCTTC. As protein: CASSGQVDNEQFF. The entire variable domain, with the rest obtained from reference TRBV5-1 and TRBJ2-1, is as follows: KAGVTQTPRYLIKTRGQQVTLSCSPISGHRSVSWYQQTPGQGLQFLFEYFSETQRNKGNFPGRFSGRQFSNSRSEMNVSTLELGDSALYLCASSGQVDNEQFFGPGTRLTVL.

V usage is TRBV5-1 and J usage is TRBJ1-2, with unresolved D. CDR1 is SGHRS and CDR2 is YFSETQ in the germline V gene. This CDR3 has 12 residues. The V end was cut by 0 bases, the J end by 4 bases, with 4 bases between. CDR3 nucleotide sequence: TGCGCCAGCAGCTTGGAAAGCTATGGCTACACCTTC. This encodes CASSLESYGYTF.

The chain employs TRBV27 and TRBJ2-7, with 8 bases aligning to TRBD2. The CDR3 loop spans 15 amino acids. Germline CDR1 and CDR2: MNHEY and SMNVEV (reference sequence). After removal of 7 bases from V and 4 bases from J, the junction contained 12 bases not matched to a gene. CDR3 region: CASTTPAGGEYEQYF. CDR3 nucleotides: TGTGCCAGCACTACCCCGGCGGGGGGCGAGTACGAGCAGTACTTC.

The chain uses TRBV10-3 and TRBJ2-3; D is uncertain. Germline lookup yields CDR1 ENHRY and CDR2 SYGVKD. This CDR3 region has 14 residues. V was pared by 10 bases and J by 0 bases, with 14 bases between. CDR3 sequence (DNA): TGTGCCACCCAAAGGGAAGTTAGCACAGATACGCAGTATTTT. Its protein is CATQREVSTDTQYF.

The chain joins TRBV6-5 to TRBJ2-5; D ambiguous. This CDR3 has 14 residues. Per the germline V gene, CDR1 is MNHEY and CDR2 is SVGAGI. Trimming shortened V by 0 bases and J by 1 base, and 6 bases separated the two germline ends. CDR3 bases: TGTGCCAGCAGTTACTCTGTCAGCCAAGAGACCCAGTACTTC. This encodes CASSYSVSQETQYF.

The chain combines TRBV4-1 with TRBJ2-3; perhaps TRBD2 as D (7 bases). CDR1 and CDR2 (germline): MGHRA, YSYEKL. The CDR3 contains 18 residues. V was shortened by 0 bases and J by 0 bases, with 16 bases between the two germline ends. DNA of the CDR3: TGCGCCAGCAGCCAAGAAATTCCGGGGGGCAGTAGCACAGATACGCAGTATTTT. It encodes CASSQEIPGGSSTDTQYF.

The chain recombines TRBV7-9 with TRBJ1-5, with TRBD1 as a possible D gene (5 bases). Germline V lookup: CDR1 SEHNR, CDR2 FQNEAQ (reference sequence). V lost 4 bases to trimming and J lost 8 bases, with 18 bases between them. This CDR3 spans 15 amino acids. The CDR3 is CASSSTGTSGKPQHF. The CDR3 region has the DNA TGTGCCAGCAGCTCCACCGGCACTTCAGGGAAGCCCCAGCATTTT.

The chain couples TRBV5-4 to TRBJ2-6; D is uncertain. V shed 0 bases and J shed 1 base, with 5 bases lying between them. The CDR3 has 15 residues. Looked up from germline, CDR1 is SGHNT and CDR2 is YYREEE (reference sequence). The CDR3 spells CASSLEGSGANVLTF. DNA of the CDR3: TGTGCCAGCAGCTTGGAAGGGTCTGGGGCCAACGTCCTGACTTTC.

This chain uses TRBV27 with TRBJ2-7; 10 nucleotides line up with TRBD1. Germline V gene data show CDR1 as MNHEY and CDR2 as SMNVEV (reference sequence). The CDR3 runs to 13 residues. The J segment lost 4 bases and the V segment lost 6 bases, leaving 3 bases of the junction unmatched. In DNA, the CDR3 is TGTGCCAGCAGATGGACAGGGGGTTACGAGCAGTACTTC. This codes for CASRWTGGYEQYF.

The chain couples TRBV2 to TRBJ2-2; weak D call: TRBD1 (5 bases). The CDR3 sequence is 14 residues long. CDR1 SNHLY and CDR2 FYNNEI come from the germline V gene. The V and J ends lost 3 bases and 3 bases respectively, with 8 bases between them. CDR3 sequence reads: CASSDRADTGELFF. Here the CDR3 DNA reads TGTGCCAGCAGTGACAGGGCAGACACCGGGGAGCTGTTTTTT.

The rearrangement joins TRBV5-1 to TRBJ1-3, with 10 bases fitting TRBD1. The CDR3 runs to 18 residues. The V gene end was trimmed by 2 bases and the J gene end by 0 bases; junction bases not matched to a gene: 8. Germline V CDR1 and CDR2: SGHRS, YFSETQ. This CDR3 is CASSLGDRGPLSGNTIYF. In DNA, the CDR3 is TGCGCCAGCAGCTTAGGGGACAGGGGTCCACTCTCTGGAAACACCATATATTTT.

The chain has TRBV29-1 and TRBJ1-5, with D uncertain. The V end lost 0 bases, the J end lost 3 bases, and 9 bases lay between the germline ends. The CDR3 extends over 14 amino acids. Germline CDR1 is SQVTM and CDR2 is ANQGSEA. In DNA, the CDR3 is TGCAGCGTTGAAGATGGAGGGTCCAATCAGCCCCAGCATTTT. Protein product: CSVEDGGSNQPQHF. Filled out from reference TRBV29-1 and TRBJ1-5, the complete variable domain reads SAVISQKPSRDICQRGTSLTIQCQVDSQVTMMFWYRQQPGQSLTLIATANQGSEATYESGFVIDKFPISRPNLTFSTLTVSNMSPEDSSIYLCSVEDGGSNQPQHFGDGTRLSIL.

The gene calls are TRBV10-3 and TRBJ1-4; D gene uncertain. The length of the CDR3 is 14 residues. V lost 7 bases, J lost 2 bases, and 11 bases lay in between. The germline CDR1 and CDR2 sequences are ENHRY and SYGVKD. CDR3 sequence: CAIKSAGTNEKLFF. DNA for the CDR3: TGTGCCATCAAATCGGCGGGGACTAATGAAAAACTGTTTTTT.

The J gene is TRBJ2-3, the V gene TRBV19, with a weak D call TRBD2 (5 bases). The CDR3 is 13 amino acids. Germline lookup yields CDR1 LNHDA and CDR2 SQIVND (reference sequence). Trimming cost V 3 bases and J 3 bases, with 7 bases left between them. The CDR3: CASSMDWTDTQYF. The CDR3 DNA is TGTGCCAGTAGTATGGACTGGACAGATACGCAGTATTTT.

The CDR3, as DNA: TGTGCCAGCTCACCACAGGGGAGCGATGAAAAACTGTTTTTT. Translation gives CASSPQGSDEKLFF. The chain has TRBV18 and TRBJ1-4, with D perhaps matching TRBD1 (5 bases). The CDR3 sequence is 14 residues long. From germline, CDR1 is KGHSH and CDR2 LQKENI. V lost 1 base and J 6 bases, leaving 9 bases between the germline ends.

The chain recombines TRBV6-5 with TRBJ2-5, with a possible D match to TRBD1 (5 bases). CDR1 is MNHEY, CDR2 SVGAGI, per germline. V dropped 0 bases and J dropped 1 base, with 12 bases sitting between them. The CDR3 consists of 16 residues. CDR3 loop: CASSYSFQTAQETQYF. In DNA form, the CDR3 reads TGTGCCAGCAGTTACTCCTTTCAGACAGCCCAAGAGACCCAGTACTTC.

The chain links TRBV30 to TRBJ1-3; D call uncertain. CDR1 GTSNPN and CDR2 SVGIG come from the germline V gene (reference sequence). The CDR3 runs 13 residues. V was trimmed by 2 bases and J by 4 bases, leaving 9 bases between them. The CDR3 loop reads CAWSSTEGNTIYF. The CDR3 DNA sequence: TGTGCCTGGAGTTCGACGGAGGGAAACACCATATATTTT.

The chain combines TRBV7-6 with TRBJ2-1, with D unclear. Trimming shortened V by 5 bases and J by 0 bases, and 14 bases separated the two germline ends. The CDR3 loop spans 16 amino acids. Germline CDR1 and CDR2: SGHVS and FNYEAQ. This CDR3 is CASSPSNPSSYNEQFF. CDR3 in DNA: TGTGCCAGCAGCCCGTCCAACCCTAGCTCCTACAATGAGCAGTTCTTC.

The CDR3 DNA reads TGTGCCAGCAGGCCGGGGGCGGAGGAGACCCAGTACTTC. Its protein product is CASRPGAEETQYF. The chain combines TRBV6-5 with TRBJ2-5; D is possibly TRBD1 or TRBD2 (6 bases each). CDR1 is MNHEY, CDR2 SVGAGI, per germline. Trimming cost V 6 bases and J 5 bases, with 13 bases left between them. The CDR3 contains 13 residues.

The chain joins TRBV6-5 to TRBJ1-3, with D perhaps TRBD1 (5 bases). Germline V gene sequence: CDR1 MNHEY, CDR2 SVGAGI. This CDR3 contains 13 residues. V lost 6 bases, J lost 0 bases, and 6 bases lay in between. The CDR3 protein is CASRDTSGNTIYF. Written as DNA, the CDR3 is TGTGCCAGCAGGGACACCTCTGGAAACACCATATATTTT.

The rearrangement links TRBV6-5 to TRBJ2-2, with no clear D. V lost 0 bases to trimming and J lost 6 bases, with 8 bases between them. Germline values: CDR1 MNHEY, CDR2 SVGAGI. The CDR3 runs to 14 residues. CDR3 amino acids: CASSYSLGPGELFF. The CDR3 region has the DNA TGTGCCAGCAGTTACTCCTTAGGGCCCGGGGAGCTGTTTTTT.

V is TRBV5-1 and J is TRBJ2-7; TRBD1 aligns across 11 bases. Germline values: CDR1 SGHRS, CDR2 YFSETQ. This CDR3 region has 14 residues. The junction had 6 bases not matched to a gene; V was cut back by 4 bases and J by 6 bases. The CDR3 DNA sequence: TGCGCCAGCAGCCTGGGACAGGGGGAGCGCGAGCAGTACTTC. It yields the protein CASSLGQGEREQYF. The variable domain in full, completed from reference TRBV5-1 and TRBJ2-7, reads KAGVTQTPRYLIKTRGQQVTLSCSPISGHRSVSWYQQTPGQGLQFLFEYFSETQRNKGNFPGRFSGRQFSNSRSEMNVSTLELGDSALYLCASSLGQGEREQYFGPGTRLTVT.

The DNA of the CDR3 is TGTGCCAGCAGCCCCTTGGGGGGGGGAACCCGCTACGAGCAGTACTTC. The encoded protein is CASSPLGGGTRYEQYF. The V gene is TRBV7-6, the J gene TRBJ2-7; 7 bases align to TRBD2. J lost 3 bases, V lost 5 bases, and 13 bases had no gene match. Germline V CDR1 and CDR2: SGHVS, FNYEAQ. This CDR3 spans 16 amino acids.

The chain carries TRBV15 and TRBJ2-5, with 10 nucleotides matching TRBD1. CDR1 and CDR2 from the germline V gene are LNHNV and YYDKDF (reference sequence). Unmatched junction bases numbered 8, after V lost 5 bases and J lost 2 bases. This CDR3 region has 16 residues. The CDR3 reads CATSEQDRGDQETQYF. The CDR3 DNA is TGTGCCACCAGCGAGCAGGACAGGGGGGATCAAGAGACCCAGTACTTC.